This record concerns one T cell receptor (beta chain) sequence. As yet, its antigen is unknown. The junction departs from the called germline gene at one end, perhaps through a read error. CDR3 regions of TCR beta were amplified from RNA transcripts. An initial RT-PCR round employing HTBI primers preceded a second-round multiplex PCR. From the multiplex PCR reads, TCRdb called clonotypes with MiXCR, one entry per CDR3 protein. This sample has about 500,000 distinct CDR3 sequences, with 35% to 45% found just once. This sample stems from a study of Graves' ophthalmopathy and Graves' hyperthyroidism. Study context: Being free of ophthalmopathy for 18 months of follow-up defined stable hyperthyroidism. Whole-study findings and limits: Also, most clonotypes expanded in the thyroid above 0.001 frequency appeared in blood.

Germline CDR1 MGHRA, CDR2 YSYEKL. The CDR3 sequence is 13 residues long. Recruitment covered hyperthyroidism patients aged 18 to 65 whose new diagnosis was of under 2 months' duration. The J gene is TRBJ2-2, the V gene TRBV4-1, with D hard to call. What was sequenced was peripheral blood or thyroid tissue (not recorded which). This sequence originates from an adult man with Graves' hyperthyroidism. The CDR3 loop is CTSNHKNTGELFF. The DNA for the CDR3 is TGCACCAGCAACCACAAGAACACCGGGGAGCTGTTTTTT.